The clone carrying this T cell receptor (beta chain) was recorded at least ten times. Its target is unknown. Both iRepertoire HTBI primers and Arm-PCR of CDR3 regions were used to build the TCR beta libraries. TCRdb redid the calling of the multiplex PCR reads with MiXCR, one entry per CDR3 protein. The table lists 450,000 to 600,000 distinct CDR3 sequences, approximately 13% of them singletons, with roughly 9.7% in the top ten. The V end was cut by 0 bases, the J end by 1 base, with 13 bases between. CDR1 and CDR2 from the germline V gene are SGHVS and FNYEAQ. The CDR3 length is 16 residues. Specified time point: newly diagnosed GD, antithyroid drugs for less than 3 months. Generation of the TCR library employed RNA extracted from PBMCs. This sample was taken from a study of regulatory T cells in long-lasting Graves disease. Findings and caveats of the study: Sharing of public clonotypes was greater in persistent patients (about 2,700) than in new patients (roughly 1,000).

The sample was also reused in another study, on T cells in Graves' hyperthyroidism and ophthalmopathy. That investigation notes: The blood repertoire included most of the expanded thyroid clonotypes above 0.001.

The gene calls are TRBV7-6 and TRBJ2-7; possibly TRBD2 for D (6 bases). The receptor was derived from a man aged 25-45 years with Graves disease. The sample was peripheral blood mononuclear cells (PBMCs), taken at new diagnosis, from a patient treated with antithyroid drugs. Here the CDR3 reads CASSLAAAGTSYEQYF. The CDR3 DNA reads TGTGCCAGCAGCTTAGCGGCGGCGGGAACTTCCTACGAGCAGTACTTC.